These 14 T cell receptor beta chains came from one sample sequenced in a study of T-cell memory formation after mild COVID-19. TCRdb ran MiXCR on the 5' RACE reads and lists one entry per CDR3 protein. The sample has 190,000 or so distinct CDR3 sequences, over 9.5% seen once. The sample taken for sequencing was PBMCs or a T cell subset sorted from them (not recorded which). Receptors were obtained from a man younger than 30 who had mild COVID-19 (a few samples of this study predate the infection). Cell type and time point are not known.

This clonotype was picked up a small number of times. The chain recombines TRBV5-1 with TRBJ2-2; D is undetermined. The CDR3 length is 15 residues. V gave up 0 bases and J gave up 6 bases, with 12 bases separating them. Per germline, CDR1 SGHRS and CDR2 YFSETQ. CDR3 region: CASSLDQAWSGELFF. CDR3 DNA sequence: TGCGCCAGCAGCTTGGATCAGGCTTGGTCCGGGGAGCTGTTTTTT.

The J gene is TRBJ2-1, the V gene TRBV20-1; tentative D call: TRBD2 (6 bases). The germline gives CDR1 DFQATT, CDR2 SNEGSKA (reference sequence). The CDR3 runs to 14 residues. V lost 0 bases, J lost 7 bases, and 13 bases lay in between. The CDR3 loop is CSARDSGGLNEQFF. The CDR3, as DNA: TGCAGTGCTAGAGATTCAGGCGGACTAAATGAGCAGTTCTTC.

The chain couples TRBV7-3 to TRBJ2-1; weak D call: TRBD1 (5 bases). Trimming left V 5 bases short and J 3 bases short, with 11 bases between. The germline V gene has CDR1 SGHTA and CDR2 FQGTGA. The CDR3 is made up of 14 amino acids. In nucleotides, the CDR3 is TGTGCCAGCAGCCCCTCGACAGACTACAATGAGCAGTTCTTC. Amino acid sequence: CASSPSTDYNEQFF.

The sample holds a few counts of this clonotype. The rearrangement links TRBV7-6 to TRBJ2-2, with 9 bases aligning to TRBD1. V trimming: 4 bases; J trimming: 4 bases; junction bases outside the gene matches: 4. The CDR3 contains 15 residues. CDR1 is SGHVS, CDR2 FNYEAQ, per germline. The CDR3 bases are TGTGCCAGCAGCTCGGGACAGGGCCTCACCGGGGAGCTGTTTTTT. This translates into CASSSGQGLTGELFF.

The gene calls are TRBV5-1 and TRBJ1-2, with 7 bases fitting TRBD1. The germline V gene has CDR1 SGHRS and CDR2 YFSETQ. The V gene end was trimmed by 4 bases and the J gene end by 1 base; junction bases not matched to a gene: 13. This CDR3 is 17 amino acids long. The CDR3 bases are TGCGCCAGCAGCCCTTCGACCCCGGGACAGAGTAACTATGGCTACACCTTC. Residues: CASSPSTPGQSNYGYTF.

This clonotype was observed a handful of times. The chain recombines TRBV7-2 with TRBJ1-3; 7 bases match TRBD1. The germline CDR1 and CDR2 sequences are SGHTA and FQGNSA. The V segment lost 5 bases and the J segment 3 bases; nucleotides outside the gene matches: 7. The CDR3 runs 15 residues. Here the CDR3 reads CASSTQGGSGNTIYF. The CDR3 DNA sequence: TGTGCCAGCAGCACCCAGGGGGGGAGTGGAAACACCATATATTTT.

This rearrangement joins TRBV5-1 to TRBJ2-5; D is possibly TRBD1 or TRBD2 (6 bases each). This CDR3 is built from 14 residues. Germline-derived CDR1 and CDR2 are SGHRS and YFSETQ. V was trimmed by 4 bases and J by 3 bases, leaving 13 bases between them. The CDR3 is CASSKGGPKETQYF. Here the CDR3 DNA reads TGCGCCAGCAGCAAGGGGGGCCCCAAAGAGACCCAGTACTTC.

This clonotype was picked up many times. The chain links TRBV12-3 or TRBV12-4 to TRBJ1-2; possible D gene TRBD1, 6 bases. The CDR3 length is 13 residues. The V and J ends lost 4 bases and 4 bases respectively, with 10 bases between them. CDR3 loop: CASSSTGSYGYTF. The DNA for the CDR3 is TGTGCCAGCAGTTCGACAGGTTCCTATGGCTACACCTTC.

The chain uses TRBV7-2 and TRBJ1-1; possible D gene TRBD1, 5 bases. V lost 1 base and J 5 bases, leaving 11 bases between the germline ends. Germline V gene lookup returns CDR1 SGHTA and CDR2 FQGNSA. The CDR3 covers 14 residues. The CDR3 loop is CASSLVRRGTEAFF. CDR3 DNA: TGTGCCAGCAGCTTAGTGAGGCGGGGGACTGAAGCTTTCTTT.

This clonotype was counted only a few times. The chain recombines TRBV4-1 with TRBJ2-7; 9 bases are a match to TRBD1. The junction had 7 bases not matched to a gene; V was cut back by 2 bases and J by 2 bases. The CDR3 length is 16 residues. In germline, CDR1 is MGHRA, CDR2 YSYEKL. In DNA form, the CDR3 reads TGCGCCAGCAGCCAATTTGTAGGACAGGGGACCTACGAGCAGTACGTC. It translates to CASSQFVGQGTYEQYV.

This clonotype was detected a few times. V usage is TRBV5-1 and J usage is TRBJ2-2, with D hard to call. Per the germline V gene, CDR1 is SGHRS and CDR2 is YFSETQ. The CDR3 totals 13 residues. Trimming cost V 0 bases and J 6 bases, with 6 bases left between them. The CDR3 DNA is TGCGCCAGCAGCTTGGTATCCCCCGGGGAGCTGTTTTTT. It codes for CASSLVSPGELFF.

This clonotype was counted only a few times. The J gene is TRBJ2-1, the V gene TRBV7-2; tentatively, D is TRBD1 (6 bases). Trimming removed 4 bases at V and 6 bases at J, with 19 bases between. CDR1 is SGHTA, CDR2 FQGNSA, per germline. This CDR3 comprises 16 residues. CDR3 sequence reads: CASSSQNRVLSNEQFF. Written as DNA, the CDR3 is TGTGCCAGCAGCTCACAGAACAGGGTATTGTCCAATGAGCAGTTCTTC.

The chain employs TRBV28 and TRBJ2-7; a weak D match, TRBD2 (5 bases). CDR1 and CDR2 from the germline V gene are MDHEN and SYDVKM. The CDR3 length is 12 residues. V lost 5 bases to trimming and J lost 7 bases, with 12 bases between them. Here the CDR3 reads CASSRLGREQYV. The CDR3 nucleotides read TGTGCCAGCAGTCGCCTAGGGAGAGAGCAGTACGTC.

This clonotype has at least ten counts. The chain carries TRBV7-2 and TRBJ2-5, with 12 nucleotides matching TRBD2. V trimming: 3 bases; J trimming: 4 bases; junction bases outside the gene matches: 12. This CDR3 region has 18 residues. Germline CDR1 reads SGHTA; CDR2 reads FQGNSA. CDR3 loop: CASSFSKTSGGYGETQYF. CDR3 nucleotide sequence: TGTGCCAGCAGCTTTTCTAAGACTAGCGGGGGCTATGGAGAGACCCAGTACTTC.